This T cell receptor beta chain was obtained from a study of T cell responses to AZD1222 COVID-19 vaccine. Study context: Second doses at about 4 or about 12 weeks were pooled. Study results and limitations: Clonal diversity was possibly underestimated, and the donors were mostly white British, with more females. Spike-spanning, vaccine-associated CD4 TCRs were dominant at 160-218 and 743-854. Baseline seropositivity occurred in only six or seven AZD1222 recipients.

Using immunoSEQ multiplex PCR, the repertoire was profiled, and TCRdb retains in-frame clones only, with some absent. The table has 130,000 or so clones, roughly 93% seen once. As concerns this clone: Its antigen is currently unknown.

The CDR3 is made up of 13 amino acids. Germline lookup yields CDR1 GTSNPN and CDR2 SVGIG (reference sequence). Trimming shortened V by 3 bases and J by 2 bases, and 8 bases separated the two germline ends. The chain combines TRBV30 with TRBJ2-1, with unresolved D. This TCR was recovered from an adult in good health. This specimen consisted of peripheral blood, obtained on day 0 of AZD1222 vaccination. DNA of the CDR3: TGTGCCTGGAGCGCCCGTCCCTACAATGAGCAGTTCTTC. Encoded protein: CAWSARPYNEQFF.